Below, one TCR beta chain is given with its context. The data originate from a study of CD8 T cells in Susac syndrome. It was with random hexamers that about 0.45 to 1 ug RNA was reverse transcribed. Amplification of TCR beta CDR3 by immunoSEQ multiplex PCR spanned 54 Vbeta and 13 Jbeta. TCRdb reanalysed the immunoSEQ multiplex PCR reads using MiXCR and keeps one entry per CDR3 protein. The table shows about 200,000 distinct CDR3 sequences, with 95% occurring only once. This CDR3 is built from 16 residues. V trimming: 4 bases; J trimming: 5 bases; junction bases outside the gene matches: 8. From germline, CDR1 is SEHNR and CDR2 FQNEAQ (reference sequence).

The source of this sequence is a human donor in good health. The chain couples TRBV7-9 to TRBJ1-4, with 9 bases matching TRBD1. Sequencing was done on a sample of CD4+ T cells from PBMCs. CDR3 protein: CASSSYLGTGNEKLFF. The CDR3 DNA follows: TGTGCCAGCAGCTCCTACCTAGGGACAGGGAATGAAAAACTGTTTTTT.